Each of the 20 T cell receptor beta chains below was sequenced from the same sample in a study of T-cell memory formation after mild COVID-19. MiXCR, applied by TCRdb to the 5' RACE reads, yields one record per CDR3 protein. The table includes about 560,000 distinct CDR3 sequences, around 15% detected once. The sequenced sample was PBMCs or a T cell subset sorted from them (not recorded which). All receptors derive from an adult woman who had mild COVID-19 (a few samples of this study predate the infection). Cell type and time point are not known.

The sample holds a few counts of this clonotype. The chain recombines TRBV3-1 with TRBJ1-1, with unresolved D. The CDR3 is 16 amino acids. Trimming stripped 3 bases from V and 0 bases from J, with 14 bases between. Germline V gene sequence: CDR1 LGHDT, CDR2 YNNKEL (reference sequence). The CDR3 loop reads CASSHPGEGVNTEAFF. CDR3 bases: TGTGCCAGCAGCCACCCCGGGGAGGGCGTGAACACTGAAGCTTTCTTT.

This clonotype was observed at least ten times. This chain uses TRBV7-9 with TRBJ1-5; D is unresolved. Germline V lookup: CDR1 SEHNR, CDR2 FQNEAQ (reference sequence). V lost 3 bases and J lost 0, with 3 bases in between. The CDR3 contains 13 residues. This chain's CDR3 is CASSLNSNQPQHF. CDR3 nucleotide sequence: TGTGCCAGCAGCTTGAATAGCAATCAGCCCCAGCATTTT.

A few counts support this clonotype. The chain couples TRBV5-6 to TRBJ2-7, with D maybe TRBD1 (5 bases). V was trimmed by 2 bases and J by 3 bases, leaving 15 bases between them. The CDR3 length is 15 residues. CDR1 and CDR2 (germline): SGHDT, YYEEEE. CDR3 region: CASSFRALGVYEQYF. The CDR3 nucleotides read TGTGCCAGCAGCTTCAGGGCCCTCGGCGTCTACGAGCAGTACTTC.

The chain combines TRBV6-5 with TRBJ2-2; perhaps D is TRBD1 or TRBD2 (6 bases each). Trimming removed 1 base from V and 0 bases from J, with 9 bases in between. This CDR3 region has 16 residues. CDR1 and CDR2 from the germline V gene are MNHEY and SVGAGI. The CDR3 DNA reads TGTGCCAGCAGTTACTTGGGGGGCGCGAACACCGGGGAGCTGTTTTTT. Residues: CASSYLGGANTGELFF.

This clonotype turned up a few times. The V gene is TRBV19, the J gene TRBJ2-1; D is perhaps TRBD2 (5 bases). The CDR3 is 14 amino acids. Germline assignment: CDR1 LNHDA and CDR2 SQIVND (reference sequence). V lost 0 bases and J lost 2, with 5 bases in between. The CDR3 DNA is TGTGCCAGTAGTATAGAGCGGGCCTACAATGAGCAGTTCTTC. Its translation: CASSIERAYNEQFF.

The genes are TRBV24-1 and TRBJ2-4; D may be TRBD2 (6 bases). Germline V gene sequence: CDR1 KGHDR, CDR2 SFDVKD. The V end lost 3 bases, the J end lost 0 bases, and 8 bases lay between the germline ends. The CDR3 consists of 15 residues. The CDR3 DNA follows: TGTGCCACCAGTGATGGCGGGGTAGCCAAAAACATTCAGTACTTC. It codes for CATSDGGVAKNIQYF.

V and J are TRBV13 and TRBJ2-3; D uncertain. The germline gives CDR1 PRHDT, CDR2 FYEKMQ (reference sequence). Trimming stripped 7 bases from V and 1 base from J, with 15 bases between. The CDR3 totals 15 residues. The CDR3 spells CASTLVADRTDTQYF. CDR3 DNA sequence: TGTGCCAGCACCCTAGTGGCGGACCGCACAGATACGCAGTATTTT.

V and J are TRBV12-3 or TRBV12-4 and TRBJ2-3; TRBD1 matches at 7 bases. The CDR3 has 15 amino acids. V gave up 8 bases and J gave up 2 bases; unmatched junction bases: 10. The DNA for the CDR3 is TGTGCCAGCGGATTGACAGGGTCCCCCACAGATACGCAGTATTTT. This encodes CASGLTGSPTDTQYF.

This chain joins TRBV10-3 and TRBJ2-5, with 10 bases lining up with TRBD1. The V segment lost 7 bases and the J segment 4 bases; nucleotides outside the gene matches: 9. CDR3 length: 15 residues. CDR1 and CDR2 (germline): ENHRY, SYGVKD. CDR3 amino acids: CAITSGQGGRETQYF. CDR3 bases: TGTGCCATCACCTCAGGACAGGGGGGCCGAGAGACCCAGTACTTC.

This chain connects TRBV29-1 to TRBJ2-1; 7 nucleotides line up with TRBD1. Trimming took 2 bases from V and 5 from J; bases not matched to a gene: 12. The CDR3 is 16 amino acids. Germline CDR1 is SQVTM and CDR2 is ANQGSEA. CDR3 sequence (DNA): TGCAGCGTTGAAAGACCCACCGGGACAGCCAACAATGAGCAGTTCTTC. Residues: CSVERPTGTANNEQFF.

This sequence joins TRBV5-1 and TRBJ2-5; TRBD1 aligns across 10 bases. J gave up 5 bases and V 3 bases, and 7 bases lay outside the gene matches. Germline CDR1 SGHRS, CDR2 YFSETQ. The length of the CDR3 is 15 residues. The CDR3 is CASSSGQGVFETQYF. The CDR3 DNA follows: TGCGCCAGCAGCTCCGGACAGGGGGTCTTCGAGACCCAGTACTTC.

The rearrangement joins TRBV29-1 to TRBJ2-3; D may be TRBD2 (5 bases). Germline-derived CDR1 and CDR2 are SQVTM and ANQGSEA. CDR3 size: 14 residues. V lost 2 bases, J lost 0 bases, and 9 bases lay in between. In DNA form, the CDR3 reads TGCAGCGTTGAATTCCGGGGAAGCACAGATACGCAGTATTTT. This translates into CSVEFRGSTDTQYF.

The chain uses TRBV3-1 and TRBJ1-1, with D unclear. The CDR3 sequence is 13 residues long. With 4 bases removed from V and 0 bases from J, the gap between germline ends came to 6 bases. From germline, CDR1 is LGHDT and CDR2 YNNKEL (reference sequence). The CDR3: CASSPWLNTEAFF. As DNA, the CDR3 is TGTGCCAGCAGCCCGTGGTTGAACACTGAAGCTTTCTTT.

This clonotype was seen a handful of times. The chain has TRBV4-1 and TRBJ2-1, with TRBD2 matching 16 bases. Germline CDR1 reads MGHRA; CDR2 reads YSYEKL. The CDR3 contains 20 residues. Trimming took 5 bases from V and 6 from J; bases not matched to a gene: 16. This CDR3 reads CASSEGLAGGVVDRANEQFF. CDR3 DNA sequence: TGCGCCAGCAGCGAGGGACTAGCGGGGGGGGTCGTCGATCGGGCCAATGAGCAGTTCTTC.

The chain links TRBV12-3 or TRBV12-4 to TRBJ2-7, with 7 positions matching TRBD1. V lost 7 bases and J lost 5; bases outside the gene matches: 11. The CDR3 extends over 14 amino acids. CDR3 sequence reads: CASTPTGLVDEQYF. DNA for the CDR3: TGTGCCAGCACTCCGACAGGGCTGGTGGACGAGCAGTACTTC.

The CDR3 DNA follows: TGTGCCAGCAGCTCGGACAGCATAATTGGGTACAATGAGCAGTTCTTC. It translates to CASSSDSIIGYNEQFF. This chain joins TRBV7-9 and TRBJ2-1; a weak D match, TRBD1 (6 bases). CDR3 length equals 16 residues. Germline CDR1 is SEHNR and CDR2 is FQNEAQ (reference sequence). V lost 4 bases and J lost 4, with 17 bases in between.

This clonotype has more than one count but fewer than ten. The chain has TRBV5-1 and TRBJ2-5; TRBD2 might be the D (5 bases). V was pared by 4 bases and J by 5 bases, with 12 bases between. The CDR3 spans 13 residues. The germline V gene has CDR1 SGHRS and CDR2 YFSETQ. The CDR3 protein is CASSAGPGETQYF. The CDR3 DNA is TGCGCCAGCAGCGCCGGCCCGGGGGAGACCCAGTACTTC.

This chain connects TRBV7-2 to TRBJ1-6; D perhaps matches TRBD1 (6 bases). The germline V and J ends were trimmed by 1 base and 10 bases, with 17 bases remaining between them. The CDR3 has 16 amino acids. Germline values: CDR1 SGHTA, CDR2 FQGNSA. CDR3 nucleotides: TGTGCCAGCAGCTTAGGGGGGGGCAGGGGTAACTCACCCCTCCACTTT. This gives the protein CASSLGGGRGNSPLHF.

The V gene is TRBV20-1, the J gene TRBJ2-7, with D unclear. The CDR3 has 12 amino acids. Germline CDR1 and CDR2: DFQATT and SNEGSKA (reference sequence). V was pared by 1 base and J by 2 bases, with 6 bases between. CDR3 bases: TGCAGTGCTAGAGCGTCGGCCTACGAGCAGTACTTC. Residues: CSARASAYEQYF.

This clonotype was detected a few times. The chain employs TRBV2 and TRBJ2-7; D possibly uses TRBD1 or TRBD2 (6 bases each). V gave up 5 bases and J gave up 7 bases, with 15 bases separating them. Germline CDR1 is SNHLY and CDR2 is FYNNEI. The CDR3 contains 13 residues. The CDR3 nucleotides read TGTGCCAGCAGTATGGGGGGCGGACGGGAGCAGTACTTC. This sequence encodes CASSMGGGREQYF. Combining the CDR3 with reference TRBV2 and TRBJ2-7 gives the whole variable domain EPEVTQTPSHQVTQMGQEVILRCVPISNHLYFYWYRQILGQKVEFLVSFYNNEISEKSEIFDDQFSVERPDGSNFTLKIRSTKLEDSAMYFCASSMGGGREQYFGPGTRLTVT.